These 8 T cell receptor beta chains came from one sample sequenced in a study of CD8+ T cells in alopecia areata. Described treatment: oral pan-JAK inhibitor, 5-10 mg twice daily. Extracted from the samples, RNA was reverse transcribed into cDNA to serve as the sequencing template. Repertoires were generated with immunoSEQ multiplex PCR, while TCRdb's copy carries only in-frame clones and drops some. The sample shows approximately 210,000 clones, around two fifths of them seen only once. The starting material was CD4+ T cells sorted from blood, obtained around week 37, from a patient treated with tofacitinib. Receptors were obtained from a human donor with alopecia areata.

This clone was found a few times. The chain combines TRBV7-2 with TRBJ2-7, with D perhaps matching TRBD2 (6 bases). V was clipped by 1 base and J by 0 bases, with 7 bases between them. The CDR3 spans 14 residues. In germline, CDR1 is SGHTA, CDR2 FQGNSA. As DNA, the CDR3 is TGTGCCAGCAGCTTAGGCGGGACCTCCTACGAGCAGTACTTC. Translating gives CASSLGGTSYEQYF.

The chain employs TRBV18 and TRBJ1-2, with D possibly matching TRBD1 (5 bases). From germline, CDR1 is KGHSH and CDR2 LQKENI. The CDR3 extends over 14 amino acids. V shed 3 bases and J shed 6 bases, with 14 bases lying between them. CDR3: CASSPSQQGNGYTF. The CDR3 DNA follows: TGTGCCAGCTCACCGAGTCAGCAGGGAAATGGCTACACCTTC.

The CDR3 bases are TGTGCCAGCAGGATTCGCGGGGTAAGCAATCAGCCCCAGCATTTT. This encodes CASRIRGVSNQPQHF. This rearrangement joins TRBV6-4 to TRBJ1-5; D ambiguous. The ends were cut back, 6 bases at V and 1 base at J, with 13 bases in the middle. Germline V gene data show CDR1 as MRHNA and CDR2 as SNTAGT. The CDR3 is 15 residues long.

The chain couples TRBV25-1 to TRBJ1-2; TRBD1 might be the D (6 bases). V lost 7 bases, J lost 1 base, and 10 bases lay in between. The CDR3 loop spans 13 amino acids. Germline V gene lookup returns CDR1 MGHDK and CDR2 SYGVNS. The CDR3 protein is CASTRGGNYGYTF. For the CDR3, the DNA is TGTGCCAGCACCCGAGGGGGTAACTATGGCTACACCTTC.

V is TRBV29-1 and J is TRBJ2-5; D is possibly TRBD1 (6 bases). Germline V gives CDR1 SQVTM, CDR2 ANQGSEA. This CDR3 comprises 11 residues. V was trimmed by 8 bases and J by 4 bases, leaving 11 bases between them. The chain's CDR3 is CSSGQSETQYF. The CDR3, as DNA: TGCAGCTCTGGACAGTCAGAGACCCAGTACTTC.

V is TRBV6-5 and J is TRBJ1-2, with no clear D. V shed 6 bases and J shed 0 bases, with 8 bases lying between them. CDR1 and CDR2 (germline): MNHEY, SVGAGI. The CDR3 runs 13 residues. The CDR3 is CASRREANYGYTF. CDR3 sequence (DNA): TGTGCCAGCAGGCGGGAGGCTAACTATGGCTACACCTTC.

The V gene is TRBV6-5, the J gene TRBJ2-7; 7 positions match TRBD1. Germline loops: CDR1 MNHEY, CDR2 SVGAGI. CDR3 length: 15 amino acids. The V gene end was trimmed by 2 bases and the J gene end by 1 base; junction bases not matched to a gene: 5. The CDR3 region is CASSYSSRGSYEQYF. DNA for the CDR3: TGTGCCAGCAGTTACAGTTCCAGGGGGTCCTACGAGCAGTACTTC.

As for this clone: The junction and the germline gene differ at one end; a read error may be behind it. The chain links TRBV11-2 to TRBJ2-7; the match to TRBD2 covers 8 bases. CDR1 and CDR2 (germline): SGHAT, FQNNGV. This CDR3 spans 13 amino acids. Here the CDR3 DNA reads TGTGCCAGCAGCTTAGGGAGCGAAGCGGGAGCTGCATTC. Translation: CASSLGSEAGAAF. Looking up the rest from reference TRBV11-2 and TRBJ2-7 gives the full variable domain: EAGVAQSPRYKIIEKRQSVAFWCNPISGHATLYWYQQILGQGPKLLIQFQNNGVVDDSQLPKDRFSAERLKGVDSTLKIQPAKLEDSAVYLCASSLGSEAGAAFGPGTRLTVT.